The 9 T cell receptor beta chains below come from one sample, sequenced in a study of cytomegalovirus exposure and HLA in healthy donors. PCR involved 60 Vbeta and 13 Jbeta primers. This table comes from immunoSEQ multiplex PCR, and its TCRdb copy is limited to in-frame clones, with some not included. The table shows 100,000 to 150,000 clones, with around four fifths occurring only once. Sequencing input: PBMCs. These receptors all come from a man aged 25 to 45 in good health and CMV-seropositive.

This clone was recorded once. V gene TRBV7-6 combines with J gene TRBJ2-7; a possible D gene is TRBD2 (6 bases). The germline V gene encodes CDR1 SGHVS and CDR2 FNYEAQ. Trimming removed 1 base from V and 5 bases from J, with 12 bases in between. The CDR3 spans 14 residues. In DNA, the CDR3 is TGTGCCAGCAGCTTAGTTCTGGAGGGCGACGAGCAGTACTTC. The encoded protein is CASSLVLEGDEQYF.

The V gene is TRBV18, the J gene TRBJ2-3, with a weak D call TRBD1 (6 bases). From germline, CDR1 is KGHSH and CDR2 LQKENI. The CDR3 consists of 14 residues. The ends were cut back, 3 bases at V and 3 bases at J, with 10 bases in the middle. The CDR3 loop is CASSPTGSTDTQYF. The CDR3 DNA is TGTGCCAGCTCACCGACAGGTTCTACAGATACGCAGTATTTT.

There are a few counts of this clone. This sequence joins TRBV11-2 and TRBJ2-3; TRBD2 agrees at 11 bases. The CDR3 has 16 residues. CDR1 and CDR2 from the germline V gene are SGHAT and FQNNGV. The V segment lost 2 bases and the J segment 4 bases; nucleotides outside the gene matches: 5. The CDR3 is CASSLLTSGSADTQYF. In DNA, the CDR3 is TGTGCCAGCAGCTTACTCACTAGCGGGAGCGCAGATACGCAGTATTTT.

This rearrangement joins TRBV7-2 to TRBJ1-1, with no clear D. V gave up 5 bases and J gave up 1 base, with 11 bases separating them. Germline V gene data show CDR1 as SGHTA and CDR2 as FQGNSA. There are 14 residues in the CDR3. CDR3 DNA sequence: TGTGCCAGCAGCACCGCCCGGGAGAACACTGAAGCTTTCTTT. Amino acids: CASSTARENTEAFF.

The chain has TRBV19 and TRBJ1-1; 10 nucleotides align to TRBD1. The ends lost 4 bases at V and 1 base at J; junction bases unmatched: 15. Germline-derived CDR1 and CDR2 are LNHDA and SQIVND (reference sequence). The CDR3 covers 19 residues. The CDR3 bases are TGTGCCAGTAGTACCCAACCCCGGGACAGGGGATTCCCGAACACTGAAGCTTTCTTT. Translating gives CASSTQPRDRGFPNTEAFF.

This sequence joins TRBV7-6 and TRBJ1-1; D perhaps matches TRBD1 (6 bases). Germline CDR1 is SGHVS and CDR2 is FNYEAQ. The V and J ends lost 5 bases and 3 bases respectively, with 13 bases between them. The CDR3 sequence is 14 residues long. CDR3 DNA sequence: TGTGCCAGCAGCGGGACACCTACCGACACTGAAGCTTTCTTT. The encoded protein is CASSGTPTDTEAFF.

The V gene is TRBV10-2, the J gene TRBJ1-6; D is uncertain. Germline CDR1 WSHSY, CDR2 SAAADI. This CDR3 is built from 13 residues. V was trimmed by 0 bases and J by 9 bases, leaving 6 bases between them. In nucleotides, the CDR3 is TGCGCCAGCAGTGAGTCGACGGGTTCACCCCTCCACTTT. It specifies CASSESTGSPLHF.

In this sample, this clone turned up once. The CDR3 DNA reads TGTGCCAGCAGCTTAAGGGACAGGGCCGATGGTACGCAGTATTTT. This translates into CASSLRDRADGTQYF. The genes are TRBV7-9 and TRBJ2-3, with 9 bases matching TRBD1. With V trimmed by 2 bases and J by 8 bases, 8 bases remained unmatched. The CDR3 length is 15 residues. Germline V gene lookup returns CDR1 SEHNR and CDR2 FQNEAQ (reference sequence). The full variable domain, rest sourced from reference TRBV7-9 and TRBJ2-3, is DTGVSQNPRHKITKRGQNVTFRCDPISEHNRLYWYRQTLGQGPEFLTYFQNEAQLEKSRLLSDRFSAERPKGSFSTLEIQRTEQGDSAMYLCASSLRDRADGTQYFGPGTRLTVL.

The chain combines TRBV15 with TRBJ2-6, with a tentative D call TRBD2 (6 bases). Per germline, CDR1 LNHNV and CDR2 YYDKDF (reference sequence). Trimming left V 1 base short and J 0 bases short, with 7 bases between. The CDR3 has 16 residues. CDR3 nucleotides: TGTGCCACCAGCAGAGGGGGGGACTCTGGGGCCAACGTCCTGACTTTC. This codes for CATSRGGDSGANVLTF.